The 29 T cell receptor beta chains in this list originate from one sample, sequenced in a study of blood T cell repertoires in COVID-19 (TCRdb year 2020). The library was made by the immunoSEQ multiplex PCR assay. TCRdb mirrors the immuneACCESS table, restricted to in-frame sequences. Some clones are absent from its copies; in checked studies, under half trace to an unresolved V gene, and the reason for the others is unknown. In this sample the table shows approximately 130,000 clones, approximately 86% of which occur a single time. Jointly, the top ten make up around 17% of the sample. What was sequenced was peripheral blood. The receptors originated from a woman aged 45-65 years who had recovered from COVID-19.

The chain employs TRBV5-8 and TRBJ2-7, with D possibly being TRBD1 (6 bases). V shed 6 bases and J shed 3 bases, with 16 bases lying between them. Germline CDR1 SGHTS, CDR2 YDEGEE. The CDR3 runs to 14 residues. CDR3 DNA: TGTGCCAGCAACATAGGTGGCAGGGGCTACGAGCAGTACTTC. This gives the protein CASNIGGRGYEQYF.

This sequence joins TRBV10-3 and TRBJ2-1, with a tentative D call TRBD2 (6 bases). The germline gives CDR1 ENHRY, CDR2 SYGVKD. The CDR3 extends over 12 amino acids. The V end lost 3 bases, the J end lost 10 bases, and 10 bases lay between the germline ends. The CDR3 DNA sequence: TGTGCCATCAGTGAAAAAGGGAGGGAGCAGTTCTTC. Its translation: CAISEKGREQFF.

The DNA for the CDR3 is TGTGCCAGCAGCTCCTCAGCAGGGGCTAATGGCAATGAGCAGTTCTTC. The encoded protein is CASSSSAGANGNEQFF. V is TRBV7-3 and J is TRBJ2-1; D might be TRBD1 (6 bases). The CDR3 sequence is 16 residues long. From germline, CDR1 is SGHTA and CDR2 FQGTGA. V was clipped by 4 bases and J by 6 bases, with 19 bases between them.

This chain joins TRBV7-2 and TRBJ1-2; 7 bases agree with TRBD1. The CDR3 consists of 13 residues. J was trimmed by 6 bases and V by 5 bases; bases with no gene match: 6. Germline loops: CDR1 SGHTA, CDR2 FQGNSA. The CDR3 spells CASSPSRGHGYTF. DNA of the CDR3: TGTGCCAGCAGCCCGTCAAGGGGGCATGGCTACACCTTC.

V is TRBV6-5 and J is TRBJ2-5, with 8 bases lining up with TRBD2. Germline loops: CDR1 MNHEY, CDR2 SVGAGI. V lost 6 bases to trimming and J lost 2 bases; unmatched junction nucleotides: 8. The CDR3 is 15 amino acids. The CDR3 DNA sequence: TGTGCCAGCAGCCAGCGGGTAGCGGGGCAAGAGACCCAGTACTTC. Protein sequence: CASSQRVAGQETQYF.

The rearrangement links TRBV5-4 to TRBJ1-6; TRBD1 matches 7 bases. Germline V CDR1 and CDR2: SGHNT, YYREEE (reference sequence). V lost 3 bases to trimming and J lost 6 bases; unmatched junction nucleotides: 6. There are 15 residues in the CDR3. Here the CDR3 reads CASSSTGQSNSPLHF. The CDR3 DNA reads TGTGCCAGCAGCTCAACGGGACAGTCTAATTCACCCCTCCACTTT.

V usage is TRBV3-1 (or the pseudogene TRBV3-2) and J usage is TRBJ1-6; D unclear. Per the germline V gene, CDR1 is LGHDT and CDR2 is YNNKEL (reference sequence). Trimming took off 1 base at V and 10 bases at J, with 11 bases between the two ends. The CDR3 totals 14 residues. DNA for the CDR3: TGTGCCAGCAGCCAAGTGGGTGGGAGGTCACCCCTCCACTTT. This encodes CASSQVGGRSPLHF.

This chain uses TRBV5-1 with TRBJ2-3; 7 bases align to TRBD1. Germline CDR1 reads SGHRS; CDR2 reads YFSETQ. The CDR3 has 14 residues. V shed 8 bases, J shed 8 bases, and the junction held 14 bases outside the gene matches. The CDR3 reads CASSWDSQRPTQYF. The CDR3 bases are TGCGCCAGTTCTTGGGACAGCCAAAGGCCTACGCAGTATTTT.

The J gene is TRBJ2-5, the V gene TRBV5-1; tentative D call: TRBD1 (6 bases). Germline V gene sequence: CDR1 SGHRS, CDR2 YFSETQ. The CDR3 contains 14 residues. V was trimmed by 0 bases and J by 7 bases, leaving 13 bases between them. CDR3 in DNA: TGCGCCAGCAGCTTGGAGGTCAGCAGGGGGACCCAGTACTTC. This gives the protein CASSLEVSRGTQYF.

The chain carries TRBV5-1 and TRBJ1-1; 7 nucleotides agree with TRBD1. J gave up 3 bases and V 4 bases, and 12 bases lay outside the gene matches. The CDR3 sequence is 16 residues long. CDR1 SGHRS and CDR2 YFSETQ come from the germline V gene. CDR3 in DNA: TGCGCCAGCAGCCCTGTGACGTTCAGGGGGGACACTGAAGCTTTCTTT. This codes for CASSPVTFRGDTEAFF.

V and J are TRBV12-3 or TRBV12-4 and TRBJ2-5; D possibly corresponds to TRBD2 (6 bases). The CDR3 loop spans 13 amino acids. Trimming removed 3 bases from V and 4 bases from J, with 9 bases in between. CDR3 amino acids: CASSFVGGETQYF. CDR3 sequence (DNA): TGTGCCAGCAGTTTTGTGGGGGGAGAGACCCAGTACTTC.

The gene calls are TRBV19 and TRBJ1-1; D ambiguous. Germline V gene sequence: CDR1 LNHDA, CDR2 SQIVND (reference sequence). V lost 7 bases, J lost 4 bases, and 13 bases lay in between. The CDR3 length is 13 residues. The CDR3 region has the DNA TGTGCCAGTATGACCCGGCGGAGCACTGAAGCTTTCTTT. Amino acids: CASMTRRSTEAFF.

The chain has TRBV3-1 (or the pseudogene TRBV3-2) and TRBJ2-5, with 11 bases that match TRBD2. The CDR3 is 17 amino acids. Germline V gene data show CDR1 as LGHDT and CDR2 as YNNKEL (reference sequence). Losses at the gene ends were 1 base for V and 3 bases for J; bases not matched to a gene: 7. Here the CDR3 DNA reads TGTGCCAGCAGCCAAGTAACTAGCGGGGGACATAAAGAGACCCAGTACTTC. Translated: CASSQVTSGGHKETQYF.

This clone was found once. The rearrangement joins TRBV2 to TRBJ2-2, with 7 bases lining up with TRBD2. The CDR3 has 13 amino acids. V was clipped by 6 bases and J by 6 bases; unmatched bases: 4. Germline CDR1 is SNHLY and CDR2 is FYNNEI. The CDR3 loop is CASRTSSPGELFF. In DNA form, the CDR3 reads TGTGCCAGCAGGACTAGCAGTCCCGGGGAGCTGTTTTTT. Variable domain in full (rest from reference TRBV2 and TRBJ2-2): EPEVTQTPSHQVTQMGQEVILRCVPISNHLYFYWYRQILGQKVEFLVSFYNNEISEKSEIFDDQFSVERPDGSNFTLKIRSTKLEDSAMYFCASRTSSPGELFFGEGSRLTVL.

V and J are TRBV4-1 and TRBJ1-1; D ambiguous. In germline, CDR1 is MGHRA, CDR2 YSYEKL. Trimming removed 4 bases from V and 11 bases from J, with 17 bases in between. This CDR3 has 13 amino acids. In DNA, the CDR3 is TGCGCCAGCAGCCCGCTGTCCGGGTACCGCGCTTTCTTT. As protein: CASSPLSGYRAFF.

This rearrangement joins TRBV11-2 to TRBJ2-5, with 9 positions matching TRBD2. The V and J ends lost 1 base and 2 bases, in that order; junction bases with no gene match: 11. Germline-derived CDR1 and CDR2 are SGHAT and FQNNGV. There are 18 residues in the CDR3. The CDR3 sequence: CASSLVGSSAGGQETQYF. DNA for the CDR3: TGTGCCAGCAGCTTAGTCGGGTCCTCGGCGGGGGGGCAAGAGACCCAGTACTTC.

The chain is built from TRBV7-9 and TRBJ1-5; D gene uncertain. Trimming stripped 5 bases from V and 0 bases from J, with 20 bases between. Looked up from germline, CDR1 is SEHNR and CDR2 is FQNEAQ (reference sequence). The CDR3 is 18 amino acids. The CDR3 region is CASSPSLDGRHSNQPQHF. The CDR3 coding sequence is TGTGCCAGCAGCCCCTCGTTAGACGGTAGACATAGCAATCAGCCCCAGCATTTT.

This clone was counted only a few times. This sequence joins TRBV6-6 and TRBJ1-6; 7 nucleotides match TRBD1. The CDR3 has 11 amino acids. Germline CDR1 reads MNHNY; CDR2 reads SVGAGI (reference sequence). With V trimmed by 7 bases and J by 19 bases, 10 bases remained unmatched. The CDR3 coding sequence is TGTGCCAGCATTCTCGGGACAGCCGTGCACTTT. Protein: CASILGTAVHF.

The chain carries TRBV5-4 and TRBJ2-1; D is undetermined. V dropped 0 bases and J dropped 1 base, with 8 bases sitting between them. This CDR3 spans 15 amino acids. From germline, CDR1 is SGHNT and CDR2 YYREEE (reference sequence). The DNA of the CDR3 is TGTGCCAGCAGCTTGGAGAGCGAATCCTACAATGAGCAGTTCTTC. This gives the protein CASSLESESYNEQFF.

V usage is TRBV5-1 and J usage is TRBJ1-5; 7 bases fit TRBD1. The CDR3 has 16 amino acids. V dropped 4 bases and J dropped 0; count of bases not matched to a gene: 7. Per germline, CDR1 SGHRS and CDR2 YFSETQ. CDR3 protein: CASSPGGGDSNQPQHF. The DNA of the CDR3 is TGCGCCAGCAGCCCGGGAGGGGGCGATAGCAATCAGCCCCAGCATTTT.

J is TRBJ1-1 and V is TRBV5-1; no reliable D call. The CDR3 is 16 amino acids. V was clipped by 6 bases and J by 0 bases, with 18 bases between them. The V gene's germline CDR1 is SGHRS and CDR2 YFSETQ. The CDR3 DNA sequence: TGCGCCAGCAAAACGACACTAGGGTACATGAACACTGAAGCTTTCTTT. Its protein product is CASKTTLGYMNTEAFF.

V is TRBV3-1 (or the pseudogene TRBV3-2) and J is TRBJ2-1, with D possibly TRBD2 on 5 matching bases. This CDR3 is 16 amino acids long. The germline V gene encodes CDR1 LGHDT and CDR2 YNNKEL (reference sequence). Deletions cut 3 bases from V and 6 bases from J, with 18 bases between. CDR3 nucleotide sequence: TGTGCCAGCAGCCACGGGATAGGCCTTCGGAGCAATGAGCAGTTCTTC. Translation: CASSHGIGLRSNEQFF.

This chain links TRBV28 with TRBJ2-5; 7 bases agree with TRBD1. Germline V gives CDR1 MDHEN, CDR2 SYDVKM. V was pared by 8 bases and J by 2 bases, with 2 bases of the junction left unmatched. The CDR3 consists of 12 residues. In DNA form, the CDR3 reads TGTGCCAGCCAACAGGGGCAAGAGACCCAGTACTTC. Translation gives CASQQGQETQYF.

V is TRBV7-3 and J is TRBJ2-5; 8 nucleotides match TRBD2. Germline trimming cut 5 bases from V and 2 bases from J; bases unmatched to any gene: 1. CDR3 length equals 13 residues. Germline CDR1 reads SGHTA; CDR2 reads FQGTGA. The CDR3 DNA reads as TGTGCCAGCAGCCCGGGGGGGCAAGAGACCCAGTACTTC. As protein: CASSPGGQETQYF.

The chain is built from TRBV18 and TRBJ1-2; possibly TRBD1 for D (6 bases). Germline CDR1 KGHSH, CDR2 LQKENI. The CDR3 is 17 amino acids. The V end lost 3 bases, the J end lost 0 bases, and 17 bases lay between the germline ends. CDR3 bases: TGTGCCAGCTCACCGACCGGGGGGGCTACACCTAACTATGGCTACACCTTC. It yields the protein CASSPTGGATPNYGYTF.

The chain recombines TRBV9 with TRBJ1-2; 11 nucleotides line up with TRBD1. Germline V CDR1 and CDR2: SGDLS, YYNGEE. V lost 4 bases and J lost 4; bases outside the gene matches: 9. The CDR3 covers 16 residues. The DNA for the CDR3 is TGTGCCAGCAGCTTACGGACAGGGGGCGCATCCTATGGCTACACCTTC. Protein sequence: CASSLRTGGASYGYTF.

The gene calls are TRBV5-4 and TRBJ2-5; 7 bases map to TRBD2. J was trimmed by 2 bases and V by 3 bases; bases with no gene match: 4. The CDR3 contains 14 residues. Per the germline V gene, CDR1 is SGHNT and CDR2 is YYREEE (reference sequence). The CDR3 nucleotides read TGTGCCAGCAGCTCGACGGGAGGACAAGAGACCCAGTACTTC. The encoded protein is CASSSTGGQETQYF.

CDR3 sequence: CSVTGGSTYEQYF. CDR3 DNA sequence: TGCAGCGTTACAGGGGGCTCAACCTACGAGCAGTACTTC. The chain joins TRBV29-1 to TRBJ2-7; 9 bases fit TRBD1. Germline loops: CDR1 SQVTM, CDR2 ANQGSEA. Trimming at V came to 5 bases and at J to 2 bases, leaving 4 bases not matched to a gene. The CDR3 length is 13 residues.

The gene calls are TRBV27 and TRBJ1-1; D gene ambiguous. The germline CDR1 and CDR2 sequences are MNHEY and SMNVEV (reference sequence). Trimming stripped 6 bases from V and 4 bases from J, with 21 bases between. The CDR3 contains 16 residues. The CDR3, as DNA: TGTGCCAGCAGACCTGTTTCCTCCCAGGCCCGCACTGAAGCTTTCTTT. The encoded protein is CASRPVSSQARTEAFF.